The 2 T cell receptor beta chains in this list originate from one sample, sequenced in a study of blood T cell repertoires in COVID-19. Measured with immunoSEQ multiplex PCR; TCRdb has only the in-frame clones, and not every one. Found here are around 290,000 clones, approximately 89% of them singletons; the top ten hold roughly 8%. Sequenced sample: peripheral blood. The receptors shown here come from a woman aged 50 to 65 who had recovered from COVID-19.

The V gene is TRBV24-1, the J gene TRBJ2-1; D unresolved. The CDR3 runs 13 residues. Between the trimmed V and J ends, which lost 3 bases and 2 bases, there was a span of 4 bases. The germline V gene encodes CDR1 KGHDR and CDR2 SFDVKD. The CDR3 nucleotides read TGTGCCACCAGTGATGGCCCCTACAATGAGCAGTTCTTC. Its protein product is CATSDGPYNEQFF.

The CDR3, as DNA: TGTGCCAGCAGCCATAGCGGGAGAAGTTCCGGGGAGCTGTTTTTT. Translation gives CASSHSGRSSGELFF. The chain couples TRBV7-2 to TRBJ2-2; 9 nucleotides align to TRBD2. From germline, CDR1 is SGHTA and CDR2 FQGNSA. CDR3 length: 15 residues. V gave up 5 bases and J gave up 6 bases; unmatched junction bases: 7.